The 20 T cell receptor beta chains presented below share a single source sample, sequenced in a study of blood T cell repertoires in COVID-19. The assay was immunoSEQ multiplex PCR, and TCRdb's table has in-frame clones only and misses some. The data contain 150,000 to 200,000 clones, over 70% of them singletons. What was sequenced was PBMCs or T cells enriched from blood (not recorded which). All receptors come from a woman aged 60-70 years who had recovered from COVID-19.

The V and J genes are TRBV5-8 and TRBJ1-5; 7 positions match TRBD1. CDR1 is SGHTS and CDR2 is YDEGEE in the germline V gene. Germline trimming cut 6 bases from V and 3 bases from J; bases unmatched to any gene: 6. The CDR3 has 14 residues. The CDR3 nucleotides read TGTGCCAGCACCAGGACAGGATCCAATCAGCCCCAGCATTTT. Residues: CASTRTGSNQPQHF. The full variable domain, its missing parts supplied by reference TRBV5-8 and TRBJ1-5, is EAGVTQSPTHLIKTRGQQATLRCSPISGHTSVYWYQQALGLGLQFLLWYDEGEERNRGNFPPRFSGRQFPNYSSELNVNALELEDSALYLCASTRTGSNQPQHFGDGTRLSIL.

This clone was detected only once. V gene TRBV5-6 combines with J gene TRBJ2-7; a possible D gene is TRBD2 (6 bases). This CDR3 spans 16 amino acids. In germline, CDR1 is SGHDT, CDR2 YYEEEE. V was clipped by 4 bases and J by 1 base, with 18 bases between them. The CDR3: CASSRRGSRLSYEQYF. Written as DNA, the CDR3 is TGTGCCAGCAGCCGGAGGGGCTCTCGTTTGTCCTACGAGCAGTACTTC.

The chain combines TRBV28 with TRBJ2-7; D may be TRBD2 (5 bases). This CDR3 contains 13 residues. The germline V gene has CDR1 MDHEN and CDR2 SYDVKM. V was cut by 6 bases and J by 5 bases, with 14 bases left in between. DNA for the CDR3: TGTGCCAGCAGCGTCCTCGGACTCCACGAGCAGTACTTC. Its protein product is CASSVLGLHEQYF.

V is TRBV9 and J is TRBJ1-2; D is ambiguous. V shed 0 bases and J shed 2 bases, with 5 bases lying between them. Germline loops: CDR1 SGDLS, CDR2 YYNGEE. The CDR3 sequence is 13 residues long. The CDR3 is CASSVDQNYGYTF. The DNA of the CDR3 is TGTGCCAGCAGCGTAGACCAGAACTATGGCTACACCTTC.

The rearrangement uses TRBV5-5 and TRBJ2-5, with D maybe TRBD1 (5 bases). Germline V gives CDR1 SGHKS, CDR2 YYEKEE (reference sequence). CDR3 size: 15 residues. V was pared by 3 bases and J by 5 bases, with 17 bases between. The CDR3 region has the DNA TGTGCCAGCAGCTCTTCTGCTACCCCAGGGGAGACCCAGTACTTC. Translating gives CASSSSATPGETQYF. The full variable domain, rest sourced from reference TRBV5-5 and TRBJ2-5, is DAGVTQSPTHLIKTRGQQVTLRCSPISGHKSVSWYQQVLGQGPQFIFQYYEKEERGRGNFPDRFSARQFPNYSSELNVNALLLGDSALYLCASSSSATPGETQYFGPGTRLLVL.

J is TRBJ2-7 and V is TRBV5-6; 9 bases map to TRBD1. CDR1 and CDR2 (germline): SGHDT, YYEEEE. There are 15 residues in the CDR3. Germline trimming cut 5 bases from V and 1 base from J; bases unmatched to any gene: 7. The CDR3: CASRTDRGFSYEQYF. In DNA form, the CDR3 reads TGTGCCAGCAGGACGGACAGGGGTTTTTCCTACGAGCAGTACTTC.

The chain recombines TRBV28 with TRBJ1-5, with D possibly being TRBD1 (5 bases). The V end lost 3 bases, the J end lost 5 bases, and 17 bases lay between the germline ends. This CDR3 has 16 residues. From germline, CDR1 is MDHEN and CDR2 SYDVKM. This chain's CDR3 is CASSFWGRRGHQPQHF. The CDR3 DNA is TGTGCCAGCAGTTTTTGGGGACGGAGGGGCCATCAGCCCCAGCATTTT.

The J gene is TRBJ1-1, the V gene TRBV29-1; D is uncertain. CDR1 and CDR2 (germline): SQVTM, ANQGSEA. The V end was cut by 4 bases, the J end by 2 bases, with 5 bases between. CDR3 length: 11 amino acids. CDR3 sequence (DNA): TGCAGCGTTGGCCTAAACACTGAAGCTTTCTTT. It yields the protein CSVGLNTEAFF.

The chain carries TRBV5-1 and TRBJ2-2, with 9 bases lining up with TRBD2. Losses at the gene ends were 4 bases for V and 4 bases for J; bases not matched to a gene: 20. Germline lookup yields CDR1 SGHRS and CDR2 YFSETQ. There are 20 residues in the CDR3. The DNA for the CDR3 is TGCGCCAGCAGCCCGGTTCCCCTTCGACTAGCGGCCCTGGGCACCGGGGAGCTGTTTTTT. Protein sequence: CASSPVPLRLAALGTGELFF.

The gene calls are TRBV5-5 and TRBJ1-1; TRBD1 might be the D (5 bases). Trimming pared 3 bases from V and 1 base from J, leaving 13 bases between. From germline, CDR1 is SGHKS and CDR2 YYEKEE (reference sequence). There are 15 residues in the CDR3. The CDR3 sequence: CASSWGAVSNTEAFF. The CDR3 nucleotides are TGTGCCAGCAGCTGGGGCGCAGTCTCGAACACTGAAGCTTTCTTT.

The chain carries TRBV7-9 and TRBJ1-2; possibly TRBD1 for D (6 bases). V lost 0 bases and J lost 5, with 10 bases in between. CDR3 length: 14 residues. Germline V CDR1 and CDR2: SEHNR, FQNEAQ (reference sequence). The CDR3 reads CASSLASGHYGYTF. The CDR3 region has the DNA TGTGCCAGCAGCTTAGCCTCGGGACATTATGGCTACACCTTC.

This chain connects TRBV18 to TRBJ2-7; D is possibly TRBD1 (6 bases). This CDR3 spans 13 amino acids. Germline CDR1 is KGHSH and CDR2 is LQKENI. The germline V and J ends were trimmed by 4 bases and 6 bases, with 13 bases remaining between them. CDR3 DNA sequence: TGTGCCAGCTCACGCCGGGACACGGGCGAGCAGTACTTC. It codes for CASSRRDTGEQYF.

The V and J genes are TRBV9 and TRBJ2-2; TRBD2 agrees at 10 bases. CDR1 is SGDLS and CDR2 is YYNGEE in the germline V gene. This CDR3 has 16 amino acids. V shed 6 bases and J 6 bases; nucleotides not matched to a gene: 11. CDR3 sequence: CASKAPEREGAGELFF. The CDR3 region has the DNA TGTGCCAGCAAAGCCCCCGAGCGGGAGGGCGCCGGGGAGCTGTTTTTT.

The CDR3 DNA is TGTGCCAGCAGCGCCGACAGGAGAACTAACTATGGCTACACCTTC. Amino acids: CASSADRRTNYGYTF. The rearrangement joins TRBV9 to TRBJ1-2; weak D call: TRBD1 (6 bases). In germline, CDR1 is SGDLS, CDR2 YYNGEE. This CDR3 has 15 amino acids. Trimming removed 3 bases at V and 0 bases at J, with 12 bases between.

V and J are TRBV4-1 and TRBJ1-3, with TRBD1 as a possible D gene (6 bases). The germline V and J ends were trimmed by 0 bases and 0 bases, with 18 bases remaining between them. Germline V gene data show CDR1 as MGHRA and CDR2 as YSYEKL. CDR3 length: 19 residues. CDR3 in amino acids: CASSQDIRTGPLSGNTIYF. Written as DNA, the CDR3 is TGCGCCAGCAGCCAAGACATCCGAACAGGGCCACTCTCTGGAAACACCATATATTTT.

The rearrangement joins TRBV5-1 to TRBJ2-4; perhaps TRBD2 as D (6 bases). V lost 4 bases and J 1 base, leaving 9 bases between the germline ends. The CDR3 runs to 14 residues. Germline assignment: CDR1 SGHRS and CDR2 YFSETQ. For the CDR3, the DNA is TGCGCCAGCAGCCCCCGGGGGGCCAAAAACATTCAGTACTTC. Protein: CASSPRGAKNIQYF.

V is TRBV6-5 and J is TRBJ2-5, with D perhaps matching TRBD1 (6 bases). This CDR3 has 15 amino acids. V was trimmed by 2 bases and J by 3 bases, leaving 13 bases between them. The germline V gene encodes CDR1 MNHEY and CDR2 SVGAGI. The CDR3 region has the DNA TGTGCCAGCAGTTACACGTCCGCAGGGGAAGAGACCCAGTACTTC. Translated: CASSYTSAGEETQYF.

This clone was detected once. This chain joins TRBV11-2 and TRBJ1-2, with D unresolved. V lost 6 bases, J lost 2 bases, and 10 bases lay in between. The CDR3 is 13 residues long. Germline V gives CDR1 SGHAT, CDR2 FQNNGV. The CDR3 region is CASSPLFNYGYTF. The CDR3 bases are TGTGCCAGCAGTCCTTTGTTCAACTATGGCTACACCTTC.

V gene TRBV7-6 combines with J gene TRBJ2-6; D is perhaps TRBD1 (6 bases). CDR1 SGHVS and CDR2 FNYEAQ come from the germline V gene. The V gene lost 3 bases and the J gene lost 1 base, with 13 bases spanning the gap. This CDR3 is 17 amino acids long. CDR3 nucleotides: TGTGCCAGCAGCTTGGCGCGTCAGGGGTCTGGGGCCAACGTCCTGACTTTC. It specifies CASSLARQGSGANVLTF.

The gene calls are TRBV28 and TRBJ1-5, with D tentatively TRBD1 (5 bases). V was trimmed by 8 bases and J by 2 bases, leaving 16 bases between them. Germline assignment: CDR1 MDHEN and CDR2 SYDVKM. The CDR3 has 15 residues. CDR3 DNA sequence: TGTGCCAGCTACTCGGAAGGGGTCGGCAATCAGCCCCAGCATTTT. Protein product: CASYSEGVGNQPQHF.